The sequence of this T cell receptor beta chain was determined in a study of monozygotic twins with inflammatory bowel disease. CDR1 is MGHRA, CDR2 YSYEKL, per germline. The CDR3 has 18 residues. TCRdb reprocessed the 5' RACE reads and keeps a single row for each CDR3 protein, giving no DNA. This sample's clone table lists approximately 200,000 distinct CDR3 sequences. Sequencing was done on a sample of blood. The V call is TRBV4-1, the J call TRBJ1-4; no DNA is available, so the TRBD1 call from TCRdb remains unchecked. The TCR sequence derives from a human donor with ulcerative colitis or Crohn's disease, or a healthy co-twin of an affected twin (not recorded which). The CDR3 reads CASSPRGTGGDPGEKLFF.